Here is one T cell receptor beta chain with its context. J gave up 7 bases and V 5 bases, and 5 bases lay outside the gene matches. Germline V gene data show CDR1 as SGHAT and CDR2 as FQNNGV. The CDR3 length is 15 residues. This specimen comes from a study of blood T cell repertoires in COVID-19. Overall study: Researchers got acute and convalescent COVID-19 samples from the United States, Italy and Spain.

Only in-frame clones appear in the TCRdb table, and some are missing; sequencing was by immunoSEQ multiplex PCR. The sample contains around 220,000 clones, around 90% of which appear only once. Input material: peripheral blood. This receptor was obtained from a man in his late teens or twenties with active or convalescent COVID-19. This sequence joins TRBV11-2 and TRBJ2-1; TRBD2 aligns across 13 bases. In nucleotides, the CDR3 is TGTGCCAGCAGCCCGGGACTAGCGGGACAGAATGAGCAGTTCTTC. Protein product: CASSPGLAGQNEQFF.